The clone carrying this T cell receptor beta chain was observed at least ten times. Antigen unknown. A single record per CDR3 protein comes from TCRdb applying MiXCR to the 5' RACE reads. The table has approximately 140,000 distinct CDR3 sequences, 7% to 10% seen once. The data stem from a study of CD8 T cells in ankylosing spondylitis. Study outcomes and limitations: Disease-associated clones were reportedly significantly overrepresented in matched ankylosing spondylitis synovial fluid. Within peripheral blood, clones linked to disease were CD8+ and relatively rare.

Per the germline V gene, CDR1 is SEHNR and CDR2 is FQNEAQ (reference sequence). Between the trimmed V and J ends, which lost 5 bases and 3 bases, there was a span of 13 bases. The CDR3 is 15 amino acids. Specimen: blood, either unsorted or a sorted T cell fraction (not recorded which). The source is a male donor with ankylosing spondylitis or in good health (not recorded which). This sequence joins TRBV7-9 and TRBJ2-2; TRBD2 is a possible D gene (5 bases). CDR3 bases: TGTGCCAGCAGCCCCGGAGAGGGCTACACCGGGGAGCTGTTTTTT. Translation gives CASSPGEGYTGELFF.